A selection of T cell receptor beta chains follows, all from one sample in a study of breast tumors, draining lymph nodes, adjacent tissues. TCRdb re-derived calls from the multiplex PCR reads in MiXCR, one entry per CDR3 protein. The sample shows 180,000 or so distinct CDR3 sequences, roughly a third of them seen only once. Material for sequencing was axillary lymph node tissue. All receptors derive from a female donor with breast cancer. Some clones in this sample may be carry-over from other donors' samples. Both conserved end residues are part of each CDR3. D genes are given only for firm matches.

CASSEPFAGVNEKLFF,-,TRBJ1-4,TRBV6-4
CAWSGLGGQTNYGYTF,TRBD1,TRBJ1-2,TRBV30
CASSPRGSGGSYEQYF,TRBD2,TRBJ2-7,TRBV18
CASSLALFREGEQFF,-,TRBJ2-1,TRBV5-5
CASSPLFRPRDRGGDQPQHF,TRBD1,TRBJ1-5,TRBV6-2/TRBV6-3
CASKGTSGIETQYF,TRBD2,TRBJ2-5,TRBV19
CASRVDYEQYF,-,TRBJ2-7,TRBV2
CASTPGALEQYF,-,TRBJ2-7,TRBV28
CASSEVGTEQFF,-,TRBJ2-1,TRBV2
CASSGRTGGATGELFF,TRBD2,TRBJ2-2,TRBV9
CASKGLAGARNEQFF,TRBD2,TRBJ2-1,TRBV6-2/TRBV6-3
CATSVLQGREETQYF,TRBD1,TRBJ2-5,TRBV24-1
CSAYTDRAGAQPQHF,TRBD1,TRBJ1-5,TRBV20-1
CSAYDRAHNEHF,TRBD1,TRBJ1-5,TRBV20-1
CASSLTSGRAQQFF,TRBD2,TRBJ2-1,TRBV6-5
CASRGDGEETGNTIYF,-,TRBJ1-3,TRBV10-2
CASSEGRGALGF,-,TRBJ2-5,TRBV2
CAICSARRGSDTQYF,-,TRBJ2-3,TRBV10-3
CASSFPGTGQETQYF,TRBD1,TRBJ2-5,TRBV12-3/TRBV12-4
CASRPQGQSYGYTF,-,TRBJ1-2,TRBV3-1
CASSRPGTSNTGELFF,-,TRBJ2-2,TRBV5-4
CASSHRFGQSPWGYTF,-,TRBJ1-2,TRBV6-6
CASSYGPPRVGYTF,-,TRBJ1-2,TRBV6-2/TRBV6-3
CSARVATGRGETQYF,TRBD1,TRBJ2-5,TRBV20-1
CASSVAEGQPQHF,-,TRBJ1-5,TRBV9
CASNRGDTQYF,TRBD1,TRBJ2-3,TRBV6-5
CASSLGSGGYYERYF,TRBD2,TRBJ2-7,TRBV11-2